This T cell receptor beta chain was observed in a study of kidney transplant recipient with SARS-CoV-2 infection. TCRdb reprocessed the reads via MiXCR and lists one record per CDR3 protein. The sample contains approximately 240,000 distinct CDR3 sequences, about 30% of which appear only once. This clonotype was counted ten times or more. The CDR3 has 14 amino acids. The V and J ends lost 3 bases and 1 base respectively, with 6 bases between them. The sequencing here drew on a blood sample, taken at baseline and on day 111 from a kidney transplant recipient. The J gene is TRBJ2-2, the V gene TRBV12-3 or TRBV12-4, with D perhaps TRBD2 (5 bases). The sequence came from a male patient in his thirties who had COVID-19 and was a kidney transplant recipient. A share of the T cells may be of graft donor origin. CDR3 amino acids: CASSFGGNTGELFF. The CDR3 nucleotides are TGTGCCAGCAGTTTCGGAGGGAACACCGGGGAGCTGTTTTTT.